Listed below are T cell receptor beta chains from one sample, sequenced in a study of T-cell reconstitution after alpha-beta-depleted transplantation in children. A single record per CDR3 protein comes from TCRdb applying MiXCR to the PCR reads. The table records 330,000 or so distinct CDR3 sequences, 10% to 13% of them present only once. This sample comprised PBMCs from the stem cell graft donor, obtained from the stem cell graft. Receptors were obtained from a human donor who donated a stem cell graft to a child with acute lymphoblastic leukemia. Each CDR3 is given with its conserved first and last residue. The order of the fields is CDR3 protein, J gene, V gene, clone size. Clone size, where shown, is once, few, many, or a class for clones that have expanded.

CSALSGTSGRGGTQYF	TRBJ2-5	TRBV20-1	many
CASSPPSGSETQYF	TRBJ2-5	TRBV7-2	.
CASSLPSGRETQYF	TRBJ2-5	TRBV5-1	many
CAISEPGTYEQYF	TRBJ2-7	TRBV10-3	few
CASSFPLQQTNTGELFF	TRBJ2-2	TRBV28	.
CASSTGLADQYF	TRBJ2-7	TRBV7-2	few
CSAVEAGSNQPQHF	TRBJ1-5	TRBV20-1	many
CASSPDGTSGIYEQYF	TRBJ2-7	TRBV28	few
CASSLYGGATDTQYF	TRBJ2-3	TRBV7-2	few
CASRDQEVTGELFF	TRBJ2-2	TRBV5-1	.
CASSRGLYEQYF	TRBJ2-7	TRBV27	.
CASSLVWTSWRQETQYF	TRBJ2-5	TRBV7-8	few
CATSREGLERDEQYF	TRBJ2-7	TRBV15	few
CASCLDPGTGGSGANVLTF	TRBJ2-6	TRBV12-3/TRBV12-4	.
CASSREYQETQYF	TRBJ2-5	TRBV4-1	few
CASTGQGLGDTQYF	TRBJ2-3	TRBV27	.